Following are 11 T cell receptor beta chains from one sample sequenced in a study of shared clonotypes between healthy human individuals (dated by TCRdb to 2020 to 2021). The receptor library was made with the immunoSEQ multiplex PCR assay. TCRdb stores this immuneACCESS table with in-frame sequences only. Part of the clones is absent; in the studies checked, under half of the shortfall reflects unresolved V genes, and no reason is known for the rest. The sample yields under 600,000 clones; around 97% were counted once. Together, the top ten hold 0.055% to 0.07% of the sample. The specimen was naive CD4+ T cells sorted from blood. The cell subset or site label on this specimen signifies: CD45RA+ positively selected. Every receptor here comes from a woman aged 25 to 39 in good health.

This sequence joins TRBV2 and TRBJ2-3, with 9 bases lining up with TRBD1. Looked up from germline, CDR1 is SNHLY and CDR2 is FYNNEI. V shed 7 bases, J shed 0 bases, and the junction held 5 bases outside the gene matches. This CDR3 contains 15 residues. The CDR3 sequence: CASTTQGASTDTQYF. Written as DNA, the CDR3 is TGTGCCAGCACCACACAGGGGGCTAGCACAGATACGCAGTATTTT.

V gene TRBV18 combines with J gene TRBJ1-5; D is unclear. This CDR3 is built from 16 residues. V lost 3 bases, J lost 0 bases, and 12 bases lay in between. Germline loops: CDR1 KGHSH, CDR2 LQKENI. The CDR3 DNA follows: TGTGCCAGCTCACCTAGGGCAATCTATAGCAATCAGCCCCAGCATTTT. Its protein is CASSPRAIYSNQPQHF.

V and J are TRBV6-5 and TRBJ2-7, with 9 nucleotides matching TRBD2. The CDR3 sequence is 16 residues long. Germline V gives CDR1 MNHEY, CDR2 SVGAGI. V trimming: 0 bases; J trimming: 0 bases; junction bases outside the gene matches: 3. In DNA form, the CDR3 reads TGTGCCAGCAGTTACTCCAGGACTAGCGCCTCCTACGAGCAGTACTTC. As protein: CASSYSRTSASYEQYF.

The rearrangement links TRBV6-6 to TRBJ2-5; D gene ambiguous. The CDR3 has 16 residues. The germline V gene encodes CDR1 MNHNY and CDR2 SVGAGI (reference sequence). V lost 0 bases and J 2 bases, leaving 13 bases between the germline ends. This CDR3 is CASSYSIRPLQETQYF. CDR3 nucleotides: TGTGCCAGCAGTTACTCGATACGCCCACTACAAGAGACCCAGTACTTC.

This chain links TRBV28 with TRBJ1-2; a possible D gene is TRBD1 (5 bases). Trimming pared 2 bases from V and 0 bases from J, leaving 16 bases between. The CDR3 loop spans 17 amino acids. CDR1 and CDR2 (germline): MDHEN, SYDVKM. CDR3 region: CASSLISRGSPNYGYTF. CDR3 DNA sequence: TGTGCCAGCAGTTTAATTTCCCGGGGCAGTCCTAACTATGGCTACACCTTC.

This chain connects TRBV18 to TRBJ2-1, with D unclear. V gave up 0 bases and J gave up 4 bases, with 13 bases separating them. The V gene's germline CDR1 is KGHSH and CDR2 LQKENI. The CDR3 loop spans 16 amino acids. This CDR3 is CASSPPSGSPYNEQFF. The DNA for the CDR3 is TGTGCCAGCTCACCACCGAGTGGGTCCCCATACAATGAGCAGTTCTTC.

The chain couples TRBV5-1 to TRBJ2-2, with no clear D. The germline V gene has CDR1 SGHRS and CDR2 YFSETQ. CDR3 size: 16 residues. V lost 2 bases and J lost 0, with 11 bases in between. CDR3 bases: TGCGCCAGCAGCTTTGGTGGTTTTGCGAACACCGGGGAGCTGTTTTTT. Translating it yields CASSFGGFANTGELFF. Together with reference TRBV5-1 and TRBJ2-2, the CDR3 gives the full variable domain: KAGVTQTPRYLIKTRGQQVTLSCSPISGHRSVSWYQQTPGQGLQFLFEYFSETQRNKGNFPGRFSGRQFSNSRSEMNVSTLELGDSALYLCASSFGGFANTGELFFGEGSRLTVL.

The sample holds one count of this clone. The chain carries TRBV7-6 and TRBJ1-1, with D unclear. This CDR3 has 12 amino acids. The V end lost 1 base, the J end lost 7 bases, and 7 bases lay between the germline ends. The germline V gene has CDR1 SGHVS and CDR2 FNYEAQ. The CDR3 DNA sequence: TGTGCCAGCAGCTTAGGTCGAAATGAAGCTTTCTTT. Translation gives CASSLGRNEAFF.

The chain recombines TRBV6-6 with TRBJ1-2, with a weak D call TRBD1 (5 bases). The germline gives CDR1 MNHNY, CDR2 SVGAGI (reference sequence). The CDR3 loop spans 14 amino acids. V dropped 5 bases and J dropped 0 bases, with 10 bases sitting between them. In DNA form, the CDR3 reads TGTGCCAGCAGTCCAGGGTTAGCTAACTATGGCTACACCTTC. This encodes CASSPGLANYGYTF.

The chain recombines TRBV28 with TRBJ1-6, with no clear D. The V and J ends lost 6 bases and 7 bases respectively, with 13 bases between them. The CDR3 covers 14 residues. Germline V gives CDR1 MDHEN, CDR2 SYDVKM. The CDR3 coding sequence is TGTGCCAGCAGGAATCACCGCCTGAATTCACCCCTCCACTTT. It codes for CASRNHRLNSPLHF.

The chain employs TRBV2 and TRBJ2-3, with 12 positions matching TRBD2. J gave up 4 bases and V 9 bases, and 2 bases lay outside the gene matches. This CDR3 comprises 13 residues. Germline V lookup: CDR1 SNHLY, CDR2 FYNNEI. DNA for the CDR3: TGTGCCAGAAGACTAGCGGGAGCAGATACGCAGTATTTT. Amino acid sequence: CARRLAGADTQYF.